Detailed here is one T cell receptor beta chain. Its antigen is still unknown. Base qualities were left out, and no much larger clone turns up one base away. These data are taken from a study of immune evolution from preneoplasia to lung adenocarcinoma (dated by TCRdb to the early 2020s). With regard to the full study: HLA loss of heterozygosity was observed in approximately 7%, 15% and 30% of AIS, MIA and ADC lesions, respectively, and was not observed in any AAH lesions. The study used immune gene expression, TCR sequencing and multiplex immunofluorescence to profile the immune contexture of lung adenocarcinoma precursors and invasive adenocarcinoma. Resected precursor lesions (AAH, AIS, MIA) and invasive adenocarcinomas were each compared against paired morphologically normal lung tissue. The sample size was set by how many specimens were available, not by a prior power calculation. The immune data were integrated with whole exome sequencing and methylation data from the same cohort of nodules. The overall cohort was made up of nearly 55 patients with pulmonary nodules who had surgical resection. TCR sequencing data came from approximately 51 patients. According to the study, roughly 100 samples were used for TCR sequencing. POLYSOLVER was used to infer Class I HLA alleles from exome data, and LOHHLA was used to detect allele-specific HLA loss. Broad study findings and their caveats: Clonality was highest in normal lung, while later-stage lesions appeared to show lower clonality but higher T cell density and diversity. T cell clonality was highest in KRAS-mutant nodules compared with EGFR-mutant or double wild-type lesions. Because every patient came from Japan and China, how well the results apply to Western populations was uncertain. Normal lung had the highest top T cell clone frequencies, which appeared to decline progressively from AAH through AIS, MIA and invasive adenocarcinoma. Findings were based on association rather than direct causation; larger cohorts with long-term follow-up and longitudinal biopsies were deemed needed.

Here V drops 4 bases and J drops 6 bases, and the junction holds 14 bases not matched to any gene. Including cysteine and phenylalanine, the CDR3 has 16 amino acids. Only the CDR3 portion is preserved as DNA: 48 bases, with reading frame beginning at the first base. Looking up the germline V gene yields CDR1 LGHNA and CDR2 YNFKEQ. Patients underwent resection in Japan or China between about 2013 and 2018. Two lung cancer pathologists independently confirmed the histologic diagnosis of each case on H&E slides. Macro-dissection after pathologic assessment enriched premalignant or tumor cells for nucleic acid extraction. The AllPrep DNA/RNA FFPE Kit was used to isolate DNA from FFPE tissue. Using the immunoSEQ hsTCRbeta Kit, TCR beta CDR3 regions were sequenced from DNA. Under the source paper's analysis protocol: TCR sequencing data were analysed with the ImmunoSEQ Analyzer. T cell clonality was defined as 1 minus Pielou's evenness, calculated on productive rearrangements. To measure T cell diversity, the inverse Simpson index was applied to productive templates. T cell density was TCR beta template counts normalized to usable DNA, estimated by amplifying and sequencing housekeeping genes. TCR metrics were compared across histologic stages using two-sided Kruskal-Wallis tests. Sourced from immuneACCESS, this table was stored by TCRdb with only in-frame sequences that have V and J called. A share of the clones is absent; for the studies checked, an unresolved V gene accounts for under half, and the remainder has no known explanation. That table gives V, J and clone size, and the DNA gave D and trimming. Within this sample are about 6,600 clones, with more than 70% of them counted one time only. More than 4.5% of the sample lies in the top ten.

Sequencing input: FFPE invasive lung adenocarcinoma tissue. The meaning of the sample's cell subset or site label: frankly invasive lung adenocarcinoma (ADC). The sequence was collected from a person aged 45 to 69 with lung adenocarcinoma. Rearrangement joined TRBV4-2 to TRBJ1-1; 7 nucleotides in the junction match TRBD1. This receptor has the CDR3 CASSLRGTGGSPEAFF. The nucleotide sequence reads as follows: TGTGCCAGCAGCCTCAGGGGGACGGGGGGTTCCCCTGAAGCTTTCTTT.